The present T cell receptor beta chain was sequenced within a study of a mutant IDH1 vaccine in newly diagnosed glioma. Looking at the study overall: The treated group averaged approximately 38 years old and was roughly 60% male, approximately 38% female. Most patients had received both radiotherapy and temozolomide, the prior options being radiotherapy, temozolomide, or both.

The V and J ends lost 1 base and 3 bases respectively, with 16 bases between them. Per germline, CDR1 LGHNA and CDR2 YSLEER. The length of the CDR3 is 16 residues. Time point in this sample: week 11, during vaccination. Every single dose of the vaccine, 300 ug of mutant IDH1 20-mer peptide, came with topical imiquimod. Donors had new IDH1-mutant astrocytomas of WHO grade 3 or 4 (ATRX-lost). Assay used: immunoSEQ multiplex PCR; TCRdb lists only in-frame clones, some missing. The table shows 120,000 or so clones, with about four fifths occurring only once. For this clone: The antigen remains unidentified.

Study observations and caveats: Changes in top peripheral clonotypes did not appear linked to pseudoprogression.

This clonotype originated in a man aged 40-55 years with glioma. This sample comprised PBMCs, obtained from a glioma patient whose treatment included an IDH1 peptide vaccine. This chain links TRBV4-3 with TRBJ2-7, with D perhaps matching TRBD1 (6 bases). The CDR3 DNA sequence: TGCGCCAGCAGCCAAGGACGGGACACTACAATCTACGAGCAGTACTTC. The encoded protein is CASSQGRDTTIYEQYF.